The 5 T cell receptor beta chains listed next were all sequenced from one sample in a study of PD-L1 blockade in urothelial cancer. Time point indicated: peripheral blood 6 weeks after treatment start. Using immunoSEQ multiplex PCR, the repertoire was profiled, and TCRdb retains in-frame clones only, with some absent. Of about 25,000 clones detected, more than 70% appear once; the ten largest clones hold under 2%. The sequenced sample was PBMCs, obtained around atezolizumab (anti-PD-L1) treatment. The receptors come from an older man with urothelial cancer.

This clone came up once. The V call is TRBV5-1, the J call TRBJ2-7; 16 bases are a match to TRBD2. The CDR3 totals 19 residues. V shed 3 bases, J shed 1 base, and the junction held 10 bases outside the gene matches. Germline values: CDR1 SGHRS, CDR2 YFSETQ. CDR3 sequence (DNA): TGCGCCAGCAGCTCAATACCGGGACTAGCGGGAGGGGGGTCCTACGAGCAGTACTTC. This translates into CASSSIPGLAGGGSYEQYF.

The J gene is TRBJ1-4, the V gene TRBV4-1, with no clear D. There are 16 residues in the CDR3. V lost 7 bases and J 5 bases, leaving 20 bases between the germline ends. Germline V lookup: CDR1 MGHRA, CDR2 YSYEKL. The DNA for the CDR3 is TGCGCCAGCACCCTTATAGCGGGAGACTTCAATGAAAAACTGTTTTTT. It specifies CASTLIAGDFNEKLFF.

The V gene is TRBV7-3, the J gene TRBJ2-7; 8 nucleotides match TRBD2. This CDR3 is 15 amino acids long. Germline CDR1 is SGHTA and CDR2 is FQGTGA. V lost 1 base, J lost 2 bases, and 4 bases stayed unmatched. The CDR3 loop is CASSLMSGLAYEQYF. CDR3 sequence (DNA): TGTGCCAGCAGCTTAATGTCGGGACTAGCCTACGAGCAGTACTTC.

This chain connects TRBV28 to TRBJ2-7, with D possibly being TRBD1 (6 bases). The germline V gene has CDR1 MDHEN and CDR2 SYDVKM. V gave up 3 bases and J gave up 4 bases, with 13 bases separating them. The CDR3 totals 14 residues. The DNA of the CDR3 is TGTGCCAGCAGTTTTACAGGGTCTGTGTACGAGCAGTACTTC. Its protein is CASSFTGSVYEQYF.

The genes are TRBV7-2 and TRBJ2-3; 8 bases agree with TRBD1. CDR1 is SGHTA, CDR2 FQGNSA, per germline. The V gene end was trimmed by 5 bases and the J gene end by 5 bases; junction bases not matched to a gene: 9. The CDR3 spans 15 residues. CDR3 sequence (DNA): TGTGCCAGCAGCCGAACAGGGGGTGGTGGAGATACGCAGTATTTT. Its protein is CASSRTGGGGDTQYF.